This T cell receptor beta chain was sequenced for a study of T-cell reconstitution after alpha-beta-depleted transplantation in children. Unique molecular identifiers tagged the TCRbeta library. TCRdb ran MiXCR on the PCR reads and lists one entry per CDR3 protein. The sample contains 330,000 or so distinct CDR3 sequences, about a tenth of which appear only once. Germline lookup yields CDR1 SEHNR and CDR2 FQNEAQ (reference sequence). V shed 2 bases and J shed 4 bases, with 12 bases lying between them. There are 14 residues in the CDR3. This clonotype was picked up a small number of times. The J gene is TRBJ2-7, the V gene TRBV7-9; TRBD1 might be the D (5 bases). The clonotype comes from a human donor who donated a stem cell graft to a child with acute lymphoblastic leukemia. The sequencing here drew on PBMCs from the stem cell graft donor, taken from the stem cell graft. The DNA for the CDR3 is TGTGCCAGCAGCTTAAGGGGCAGACCTTACGAGCAGTACTTC. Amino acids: CASSLRGRPYEQYF.